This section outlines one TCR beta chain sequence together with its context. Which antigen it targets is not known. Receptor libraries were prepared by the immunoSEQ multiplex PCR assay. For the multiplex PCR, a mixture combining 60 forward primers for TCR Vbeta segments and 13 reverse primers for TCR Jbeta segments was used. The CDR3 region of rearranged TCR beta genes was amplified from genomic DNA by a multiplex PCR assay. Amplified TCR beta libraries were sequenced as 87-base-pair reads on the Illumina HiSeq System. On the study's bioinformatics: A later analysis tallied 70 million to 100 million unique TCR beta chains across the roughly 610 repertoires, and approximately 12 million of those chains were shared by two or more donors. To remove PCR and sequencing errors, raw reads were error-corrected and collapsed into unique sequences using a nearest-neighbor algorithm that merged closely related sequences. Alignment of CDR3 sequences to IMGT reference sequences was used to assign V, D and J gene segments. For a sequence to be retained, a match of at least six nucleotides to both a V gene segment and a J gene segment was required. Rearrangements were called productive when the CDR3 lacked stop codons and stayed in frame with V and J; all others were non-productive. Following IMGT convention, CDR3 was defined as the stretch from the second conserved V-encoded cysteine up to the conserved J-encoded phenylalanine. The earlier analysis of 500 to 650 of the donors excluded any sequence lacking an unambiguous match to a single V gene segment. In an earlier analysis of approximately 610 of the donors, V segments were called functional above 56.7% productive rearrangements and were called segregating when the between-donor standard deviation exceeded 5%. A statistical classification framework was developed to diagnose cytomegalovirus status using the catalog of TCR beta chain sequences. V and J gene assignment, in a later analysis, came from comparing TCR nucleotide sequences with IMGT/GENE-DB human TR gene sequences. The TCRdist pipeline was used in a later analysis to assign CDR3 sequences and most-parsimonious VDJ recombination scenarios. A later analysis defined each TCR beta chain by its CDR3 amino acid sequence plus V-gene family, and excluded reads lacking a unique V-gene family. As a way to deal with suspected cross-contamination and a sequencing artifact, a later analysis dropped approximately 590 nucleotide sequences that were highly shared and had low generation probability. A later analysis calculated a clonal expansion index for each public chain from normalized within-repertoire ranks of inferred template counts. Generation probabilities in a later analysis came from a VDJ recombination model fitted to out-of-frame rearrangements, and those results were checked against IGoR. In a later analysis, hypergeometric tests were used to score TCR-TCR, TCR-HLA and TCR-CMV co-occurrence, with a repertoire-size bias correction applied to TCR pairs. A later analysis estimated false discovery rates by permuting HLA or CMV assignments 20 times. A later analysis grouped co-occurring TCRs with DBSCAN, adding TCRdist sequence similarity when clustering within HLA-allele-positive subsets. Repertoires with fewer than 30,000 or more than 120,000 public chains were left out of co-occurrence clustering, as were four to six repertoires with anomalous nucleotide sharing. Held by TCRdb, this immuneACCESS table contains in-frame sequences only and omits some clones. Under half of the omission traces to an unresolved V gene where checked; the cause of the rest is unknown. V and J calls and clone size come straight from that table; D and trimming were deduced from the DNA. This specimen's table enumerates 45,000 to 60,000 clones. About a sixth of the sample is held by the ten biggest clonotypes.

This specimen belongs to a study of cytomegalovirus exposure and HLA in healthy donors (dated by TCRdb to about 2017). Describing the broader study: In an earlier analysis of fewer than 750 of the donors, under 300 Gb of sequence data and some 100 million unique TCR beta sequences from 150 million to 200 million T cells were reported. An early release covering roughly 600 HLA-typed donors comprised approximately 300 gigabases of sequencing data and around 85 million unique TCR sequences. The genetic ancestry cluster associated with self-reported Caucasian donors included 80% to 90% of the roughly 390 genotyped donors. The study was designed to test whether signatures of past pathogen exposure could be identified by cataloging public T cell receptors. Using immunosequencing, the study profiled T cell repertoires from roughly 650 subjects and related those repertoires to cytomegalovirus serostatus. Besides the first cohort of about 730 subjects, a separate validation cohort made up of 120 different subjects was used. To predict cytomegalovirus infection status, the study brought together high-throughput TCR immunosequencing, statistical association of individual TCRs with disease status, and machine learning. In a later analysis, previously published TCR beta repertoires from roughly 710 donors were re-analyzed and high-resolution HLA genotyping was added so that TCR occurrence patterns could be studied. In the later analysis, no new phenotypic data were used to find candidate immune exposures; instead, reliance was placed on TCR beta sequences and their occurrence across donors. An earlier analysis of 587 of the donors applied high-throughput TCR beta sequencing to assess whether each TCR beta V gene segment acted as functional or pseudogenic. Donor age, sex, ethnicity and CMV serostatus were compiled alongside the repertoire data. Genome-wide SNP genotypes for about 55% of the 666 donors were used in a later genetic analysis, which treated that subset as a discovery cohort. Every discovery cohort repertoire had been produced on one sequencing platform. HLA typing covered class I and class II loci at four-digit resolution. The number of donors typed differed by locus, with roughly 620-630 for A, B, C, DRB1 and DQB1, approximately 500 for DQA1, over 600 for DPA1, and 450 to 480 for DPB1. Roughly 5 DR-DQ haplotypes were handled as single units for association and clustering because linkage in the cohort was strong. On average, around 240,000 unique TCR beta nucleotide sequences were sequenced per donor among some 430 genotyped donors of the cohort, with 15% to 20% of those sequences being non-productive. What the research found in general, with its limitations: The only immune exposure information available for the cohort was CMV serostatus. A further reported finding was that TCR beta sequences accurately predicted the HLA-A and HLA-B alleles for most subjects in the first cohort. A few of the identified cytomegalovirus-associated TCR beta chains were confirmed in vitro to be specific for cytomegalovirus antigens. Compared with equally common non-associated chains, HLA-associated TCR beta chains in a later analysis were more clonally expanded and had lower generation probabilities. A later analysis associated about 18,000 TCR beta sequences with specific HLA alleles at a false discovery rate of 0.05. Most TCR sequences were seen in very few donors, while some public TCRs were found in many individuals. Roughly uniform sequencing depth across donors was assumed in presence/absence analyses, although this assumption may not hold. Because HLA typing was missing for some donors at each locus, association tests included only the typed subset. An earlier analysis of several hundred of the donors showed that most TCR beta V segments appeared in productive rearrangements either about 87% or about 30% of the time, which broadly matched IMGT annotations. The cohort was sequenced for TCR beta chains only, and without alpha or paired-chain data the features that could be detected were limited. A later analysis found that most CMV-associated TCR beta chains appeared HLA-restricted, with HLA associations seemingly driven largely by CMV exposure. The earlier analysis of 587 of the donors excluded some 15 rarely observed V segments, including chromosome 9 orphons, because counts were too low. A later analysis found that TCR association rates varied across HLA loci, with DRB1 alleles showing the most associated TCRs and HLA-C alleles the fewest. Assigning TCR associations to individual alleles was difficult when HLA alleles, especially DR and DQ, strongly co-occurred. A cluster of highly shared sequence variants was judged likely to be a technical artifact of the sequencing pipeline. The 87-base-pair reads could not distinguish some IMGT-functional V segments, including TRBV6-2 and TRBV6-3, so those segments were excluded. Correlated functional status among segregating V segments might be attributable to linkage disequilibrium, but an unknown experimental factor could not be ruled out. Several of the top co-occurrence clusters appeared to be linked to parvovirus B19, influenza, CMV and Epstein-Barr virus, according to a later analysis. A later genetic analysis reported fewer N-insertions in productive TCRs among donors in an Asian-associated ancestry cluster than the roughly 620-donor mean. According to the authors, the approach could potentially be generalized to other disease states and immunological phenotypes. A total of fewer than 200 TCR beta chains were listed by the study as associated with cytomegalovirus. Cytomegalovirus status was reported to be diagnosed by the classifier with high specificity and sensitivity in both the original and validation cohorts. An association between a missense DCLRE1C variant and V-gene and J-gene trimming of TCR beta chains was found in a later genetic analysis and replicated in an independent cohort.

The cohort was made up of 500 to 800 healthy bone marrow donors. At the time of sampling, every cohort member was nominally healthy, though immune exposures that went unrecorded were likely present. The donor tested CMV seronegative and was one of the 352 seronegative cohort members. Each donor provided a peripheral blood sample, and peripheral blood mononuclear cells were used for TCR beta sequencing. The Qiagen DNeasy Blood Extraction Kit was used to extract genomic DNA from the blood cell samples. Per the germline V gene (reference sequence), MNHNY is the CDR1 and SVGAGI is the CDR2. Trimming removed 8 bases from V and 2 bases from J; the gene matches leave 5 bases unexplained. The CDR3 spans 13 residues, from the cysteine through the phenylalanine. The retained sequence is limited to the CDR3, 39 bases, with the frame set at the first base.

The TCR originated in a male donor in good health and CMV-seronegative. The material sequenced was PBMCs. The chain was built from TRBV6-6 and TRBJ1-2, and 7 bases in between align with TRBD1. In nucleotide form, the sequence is TGTGCCAGCGCTTCAGGGGGGAACTATGGCTACACCTTC. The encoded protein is CASASGGNYGYTF.